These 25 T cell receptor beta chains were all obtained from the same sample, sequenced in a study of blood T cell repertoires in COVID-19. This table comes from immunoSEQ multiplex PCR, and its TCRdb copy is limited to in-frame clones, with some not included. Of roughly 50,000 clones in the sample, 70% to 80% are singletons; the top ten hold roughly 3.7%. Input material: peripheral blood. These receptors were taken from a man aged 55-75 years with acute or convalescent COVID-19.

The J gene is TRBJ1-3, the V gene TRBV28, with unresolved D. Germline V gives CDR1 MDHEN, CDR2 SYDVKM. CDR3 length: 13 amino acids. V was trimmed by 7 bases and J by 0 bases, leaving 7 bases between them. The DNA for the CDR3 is TGTGCCAGCATCTCTACCTCTGGAAACACCATATATTTT. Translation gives CASISTSGNTIYF.

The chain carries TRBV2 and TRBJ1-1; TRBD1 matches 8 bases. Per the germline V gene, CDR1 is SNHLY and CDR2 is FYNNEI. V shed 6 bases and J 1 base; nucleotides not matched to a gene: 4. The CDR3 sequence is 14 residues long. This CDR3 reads CASRGQGGNTEAFF. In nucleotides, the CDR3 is TGTGCCAGCAGAGGACAGGGCGGGAACACTGAAGCTTTCTTT.

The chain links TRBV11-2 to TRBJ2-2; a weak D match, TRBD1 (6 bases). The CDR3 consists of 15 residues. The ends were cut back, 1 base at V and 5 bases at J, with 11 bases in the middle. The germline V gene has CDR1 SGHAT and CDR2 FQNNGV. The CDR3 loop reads CASSLVRTVTGELFF. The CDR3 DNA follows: TGTGCCAGCAGCTTAGTCCGGACAGTGACCGGGGAGCTGTTTTTT. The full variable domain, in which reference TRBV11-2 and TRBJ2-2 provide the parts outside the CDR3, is EAGVAQSPRYKIIEKRQSVAFWCNPISGHATLYWYQQILGQGPKLLIQFQNNGVVDDSQLPKDRFSAERLKGVDSTLKIQPAKLEDSAVYLCASSLVRTVTGELFFGEGSRLTVL.

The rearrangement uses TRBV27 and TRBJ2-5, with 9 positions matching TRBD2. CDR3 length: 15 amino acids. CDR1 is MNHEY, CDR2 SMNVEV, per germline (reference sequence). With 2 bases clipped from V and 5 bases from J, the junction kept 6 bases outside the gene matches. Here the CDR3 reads CASSLGSGRRETQYF. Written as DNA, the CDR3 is TGTGCCAGCAGTTTAGGGAGCGGGAGGCGGGAGACCCAGTACTTC.

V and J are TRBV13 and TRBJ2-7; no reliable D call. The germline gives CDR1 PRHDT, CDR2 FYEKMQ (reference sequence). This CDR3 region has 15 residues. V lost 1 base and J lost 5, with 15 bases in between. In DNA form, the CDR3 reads TGTGCCAGCAGCTTAGCTTCAGAATTCCTTGACGAGCAGTACTTC. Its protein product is CASSLASEFLDEQYF.

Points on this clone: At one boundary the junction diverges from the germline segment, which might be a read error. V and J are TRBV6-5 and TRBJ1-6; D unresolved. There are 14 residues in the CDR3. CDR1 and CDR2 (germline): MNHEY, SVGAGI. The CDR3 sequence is CASSSGRLDSPLHF. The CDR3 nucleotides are TGCGCCAGCAGTAGCGGACGGCTTGATTCACCCCTCCACTTT.

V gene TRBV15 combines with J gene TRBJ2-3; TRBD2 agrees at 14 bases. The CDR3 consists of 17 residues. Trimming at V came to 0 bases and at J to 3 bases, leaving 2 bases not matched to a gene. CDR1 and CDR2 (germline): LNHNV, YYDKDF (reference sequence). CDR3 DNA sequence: TGTGCCACCAGCAGAGACTGGACTAGCGGGAGGACAGATACGCAGTATTTT. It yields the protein CATSRDWTSGRTDTQYF. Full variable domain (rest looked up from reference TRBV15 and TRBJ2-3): DAMVIQNPRYQVTQFGKPVTLSCSQTLNHNVMYWYQQKSSQAPKLLFHYYDKDFNNEADTPDNFQSRRPNTSFCFLDIRSPGLGDTAMYLCATSRDWTSGRTDTQYFGPGTRLTVL.

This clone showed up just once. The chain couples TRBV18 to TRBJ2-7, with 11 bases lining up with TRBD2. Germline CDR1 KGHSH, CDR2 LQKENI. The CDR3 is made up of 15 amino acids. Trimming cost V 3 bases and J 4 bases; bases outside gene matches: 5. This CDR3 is CASSPRLAGSYEQYF. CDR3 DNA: TGTGCCAGCTCACCTCGACTAGCGGGATCTTACGAGCAGTACTTC. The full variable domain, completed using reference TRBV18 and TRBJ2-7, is NAGVMQNPRHLVRRRGQEARLRCSPMKGHSHVYWYRQLPEEGLKFMVYLQKENIIDESGMPKERFSAEFPKEGPSILRIQQVVRGDSAAYFCASSPRLAGSYEQYFGPGTRLTVT.

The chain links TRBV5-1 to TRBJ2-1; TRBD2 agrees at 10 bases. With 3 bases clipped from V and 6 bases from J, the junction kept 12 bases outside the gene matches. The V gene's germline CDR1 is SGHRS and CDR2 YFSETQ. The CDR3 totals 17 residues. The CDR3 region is CASSSNSGTSAFNEQFF. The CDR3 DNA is TGCGCCAGCAGCTCGAACTCCGGGACTAGCGCCTTCAATGAGCAGTTCTTC.

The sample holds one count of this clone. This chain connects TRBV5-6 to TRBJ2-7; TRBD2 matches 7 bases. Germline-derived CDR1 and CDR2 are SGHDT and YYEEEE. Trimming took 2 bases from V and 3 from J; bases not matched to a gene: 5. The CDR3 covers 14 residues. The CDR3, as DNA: TGTGCCAGCAGCTTAGGAGGCGGGAGCTACGAGCAGTACTTC. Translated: CASSLGGGSYEQYF.

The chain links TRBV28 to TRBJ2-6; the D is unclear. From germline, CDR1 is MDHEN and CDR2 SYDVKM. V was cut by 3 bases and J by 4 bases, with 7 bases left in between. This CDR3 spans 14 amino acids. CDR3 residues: CASSLIGGANVLTF. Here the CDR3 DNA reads TGTGCCAGCAGTTTGATCGGGGGGGCCAACGTCCTGACTTTC.

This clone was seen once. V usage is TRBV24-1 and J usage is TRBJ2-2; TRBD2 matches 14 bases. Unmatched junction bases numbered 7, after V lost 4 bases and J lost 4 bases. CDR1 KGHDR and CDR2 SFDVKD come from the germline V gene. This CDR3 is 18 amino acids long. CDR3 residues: CATSDRGLAGVGTGELFF. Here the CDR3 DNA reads TGTGCCACCAGTGACCGGGGACTAGCGGGAGTTGGCACCGGGGAGCTGTTTTTT.

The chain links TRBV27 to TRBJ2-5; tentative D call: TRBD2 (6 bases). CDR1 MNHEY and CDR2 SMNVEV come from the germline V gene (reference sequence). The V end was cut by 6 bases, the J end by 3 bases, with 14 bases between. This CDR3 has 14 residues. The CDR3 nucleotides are TGTGCCAGCAGCAGAGGGACGGGGGAAGAGACCCAGTACTTC. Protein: CASSRGTGEETQYF.

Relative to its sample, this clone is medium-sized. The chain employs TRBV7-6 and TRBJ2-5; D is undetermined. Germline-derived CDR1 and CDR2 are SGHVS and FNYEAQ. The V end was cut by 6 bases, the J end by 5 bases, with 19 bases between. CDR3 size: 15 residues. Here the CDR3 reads CASSLSEVILETQYF. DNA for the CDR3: TGTGCCAGCAGTCTGTCTGAGGTTATTTTGGAGACCCAGTACTTC.

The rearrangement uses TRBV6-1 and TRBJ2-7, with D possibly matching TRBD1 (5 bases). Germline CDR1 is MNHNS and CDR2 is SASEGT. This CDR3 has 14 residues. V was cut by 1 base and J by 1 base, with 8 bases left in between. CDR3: CASSEGGRSYEQYF. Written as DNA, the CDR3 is TGTGCCAGCAGTGAAGGGGGCAGGTCCTACGAGCAGTACTTC.

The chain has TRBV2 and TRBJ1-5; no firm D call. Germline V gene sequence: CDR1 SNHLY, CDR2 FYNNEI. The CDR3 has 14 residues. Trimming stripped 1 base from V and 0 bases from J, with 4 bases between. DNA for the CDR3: TGTGCCAGCAGTGAAGACTATAGCAATCAGCCCCAGCATTTT. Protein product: CASSEDYSNQPQHF.

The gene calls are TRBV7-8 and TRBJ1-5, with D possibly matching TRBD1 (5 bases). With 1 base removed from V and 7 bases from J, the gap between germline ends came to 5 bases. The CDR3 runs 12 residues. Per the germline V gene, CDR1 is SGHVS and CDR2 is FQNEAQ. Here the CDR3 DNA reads TGTGCCAGCAGCTTAGGGGGCCAGCCCCAGCATTTT. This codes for CASSLGGQPQHF.

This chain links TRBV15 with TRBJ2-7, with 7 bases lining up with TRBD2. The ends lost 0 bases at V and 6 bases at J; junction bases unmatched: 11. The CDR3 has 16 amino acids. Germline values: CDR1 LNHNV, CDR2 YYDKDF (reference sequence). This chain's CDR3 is CATSRDVKAGASEQYF. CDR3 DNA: TGTGCCACCAGCAGAGATGTCAAGGCGGGAGCGAGCGAGCAGTACTTC.

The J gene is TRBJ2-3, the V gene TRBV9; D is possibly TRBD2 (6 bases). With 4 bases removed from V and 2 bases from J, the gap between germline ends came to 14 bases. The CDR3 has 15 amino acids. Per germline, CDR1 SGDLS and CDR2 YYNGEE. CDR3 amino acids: CASSPRLGPTDTQYF. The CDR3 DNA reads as TGTGCCAGCAGCCCACGACTAGGGCCCACAGATACGCAGTATTTT.

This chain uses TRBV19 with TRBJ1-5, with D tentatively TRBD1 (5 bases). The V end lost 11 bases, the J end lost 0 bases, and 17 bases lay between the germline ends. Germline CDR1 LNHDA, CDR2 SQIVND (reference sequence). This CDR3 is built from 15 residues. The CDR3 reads CAGNLGGYSNQPQHF. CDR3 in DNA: TGTGCCGGGAATCTGGGGGGATATAGCAATCAGCCCCAGCATTTT. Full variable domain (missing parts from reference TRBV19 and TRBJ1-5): DGGITQSPKYLFRKEGQNVTLSCEQNLNHDAMYWYRQDPGQGLRLIYYSQIVNDFQKGDIAEGYSVSREKKESFPLTVTSAQKNPTAFYLCAGNLGGYSNQPQHFGDGTRLSIL.

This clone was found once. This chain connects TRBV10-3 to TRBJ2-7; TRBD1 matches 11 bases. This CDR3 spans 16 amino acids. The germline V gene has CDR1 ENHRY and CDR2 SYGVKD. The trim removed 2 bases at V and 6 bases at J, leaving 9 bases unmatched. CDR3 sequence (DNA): TGTGCCATCAGTGAGCGGGCGGACAGGGGGCAGGTCGAGCAGTACTTC. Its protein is CAISERADRGQVEQYF.

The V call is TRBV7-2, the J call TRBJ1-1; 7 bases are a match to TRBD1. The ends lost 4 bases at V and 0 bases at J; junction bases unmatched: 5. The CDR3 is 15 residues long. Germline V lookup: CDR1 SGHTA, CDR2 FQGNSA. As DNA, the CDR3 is TGTGCCAGCAGCTGGGGACAGACCATGAACACTGAAGCTTTCTTT. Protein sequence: CASSWGQTMNTEAFF.

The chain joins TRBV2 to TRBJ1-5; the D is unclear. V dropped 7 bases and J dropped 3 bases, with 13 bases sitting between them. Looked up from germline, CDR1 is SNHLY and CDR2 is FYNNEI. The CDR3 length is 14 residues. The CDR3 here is CASNGQLTNQPQHF. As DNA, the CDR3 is TGTGCCAGCAATGGGCAGCTTACCAATCAGCCCCAGCATTTT.

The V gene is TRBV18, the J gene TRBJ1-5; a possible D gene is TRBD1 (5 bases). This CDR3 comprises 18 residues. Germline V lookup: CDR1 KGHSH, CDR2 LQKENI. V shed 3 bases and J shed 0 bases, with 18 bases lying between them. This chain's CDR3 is CASSPGLPQRLSNQPQHF. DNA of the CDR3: TGTGCCAGCTCACCGGGACTGCCCCAAAGACTTAGCAATCAGCCCCAGCATTTT.

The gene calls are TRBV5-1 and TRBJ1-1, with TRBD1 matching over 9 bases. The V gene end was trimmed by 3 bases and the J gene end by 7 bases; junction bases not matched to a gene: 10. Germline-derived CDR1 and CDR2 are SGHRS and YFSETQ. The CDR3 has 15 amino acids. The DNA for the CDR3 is TGCGCCAGCAGCTACACCGGGACAGGGCGAGTTGAAGCTTTCTTT. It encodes CASSYTGTGRVEAFF.